A selection of T cell receptor beta chains follows, all from one sample in a study of CD8 T cells in ankylosing spondylitis. MiXCR, run by TCRdb on the 5' RACE reads, gives a single entry per CDR3 protein. This table holds a few hundred thousand distinct CDR3 sequences, roughly 15% found once. The sequencing sample was made of blood, either unsorted or a sorted T cell fraction (not recorded which). The receptors come from a male donor with ankylosing spondylitis. Both conserved end residues are part of each CDR3. The D gene is left open where the match is weak. Clone size, where shown, is once, few, many, or a class for clones that have expanded.

TRBV4-3	-	TRBJ2-7	14	-	CASSPWEGAYEQYF	TGCGCCAGCAGCCCATGGGAGGGGGCCTACGAGCAGTACTTC
TRBV7-9	-	TRBJ2-4	13	many	CASSTSSGTGRYF	TGTGCCAGCAGCACGTCTTCGGGGACTGGTCGCTACTTC
TRBV11-3	-	TRBJ2-1	13	-	CASSLTRRHEQFF	TGTGCCAGCAGCCTAACGAGGAGGCATGAGCAGTTCTTC
TRBV29-1	-	TRBJ1-1	14	-	CSVLGDSGNTEAFF	TGCAGCGTTTTGGGAGACAGTGGCAACACTGAAGCTTTCTTT
TRBV7-2	-	TRBJ2-1	16	-	CASSLVAFKSYNEQFF	TGTGCCAGCAGCTTAGTCGCGTTTAAGTCCTACAATGAGCAGTTCTTC
TRBV19	-	TRBJ2-5	14	-	CASSIGTAKETQYF	TGTGCCAGTAGTATCGGGACGGCCAAAGAGACCCAGTACTTC
TRBV11-2	TRBD1	TRBJ2-1	14	-	CASSLEGQGFRLFF	TGTGCCAGCAGCTTAGAGGGACAGGGGTTTCGGCTGTTCTTC
TRBV3-1	-	TRBJ1-3	16	-	CASSRGLPGSGNTIYF	TGTGCCAGCAGCCGGGGACTTCCGGGCTCTGGAAACACCATATATTTT
TRBV5-1	-	TRBJ1-2	12	few	CASTKDSYGYTF	TGCGCCAGCACCAAGGACAGCTATGGCTACACCTTC
TRBV6-1	-	TRBJ2-1	17	-	CASSTAPKYGSYNEQFF	TGTGCCAGCAGTACCGCCCCCAAATATGGCTCCTACAATGAGCAGTTCTTC
TRBV6-1	-	TRBJ2-3	13	few	CASTKPGADTQYF	TGTGCCAGCACCAAGCCTGGGGCAGATACGCAGTATTTT
TRBV30	-	TRBJ2-7	11	-	CAWSETSEQYF	TGTGCCTGGAGTGAAACAAGCGAGCAGTACTTC
TRBV20-1	-	TRBJ2-3	12	few	CSARVDNVRQYF	TGCAGTGCTAGAGTCGACAACGTGAGGCAGTATTTT
TRBV5-5	TRBD2	TRBJ2-3	17	-	CASSSRTSGIGTDTQYF	TGTGCCAGCAGCTCGCGGACTAGCGGGATTGGCACAGATACGCAGTATTTT
TRBV7-3	-	TRBJ2-1	16	few	CASTANRLVPYNEQFF	TGTGCCAGCACCGCCAACAGACTAGTTCCATACAATGAGCAGTTCTTC
TRBV7-2	TRBD1	TRBJ2-7	16	few	CASGIKAGQASYEQYF	TGTGCCAGCGGGATAAAGGCGGGACAGGCCTCCTACGAGCAGTACTTC
TRBV7-2	-	TRBJ2-3	13	-	CASSSVVRDTQYF	TGTGCCAGCAGCAGTGTGGTCAGAGATACGCAGTATTTT
TRBV27	-	TRBJ2-5	16	many	CASSSQPESARETQYF	TGTGCCAGCAGCTCCCAACCGGAATCAGCCCGAGAGACCCAGTACTTC
TRBV11-2	-	TRBJ2-3	16	few	CASSLRSWAVTDTQYF	TGTGCCAGCAGCTTAAGGTCCTGGGCCGTCACAGATACGCAGTATTTT
TRBV2	TRBD2	TRBJ2-5	15	few	CASSETSGGKETQYF	TGTGCCAGCAGTGAGACTAGCGGGGGAAAAGAGACCCAGTACTTC
TRBV20-1	TRBD1	TRBJ1-5	13	many	CSATGTGWQPQHF	TGCAGTGCTACCGGGACAGGGTGGCAGCCCCAGCATTTT
TRBV20-1	-	TRBJ1-1	11	-	CSAKRQREAFF	TGCAGTGCTAAACGACAGAGAGAAGCTTTCTTT
TRBV9	TRBD1	TRBJ1-5	18	few	CASSGLNGTGGYVSAQHF	TGTGCCAGCAGTGGGCTAAACGGTACAGGGGGCTACGTATCGGCCCAGCATTTT
TRBV6-1	-	TRBJ1-1	14	many	CASSELGRNTEAFF	TGTGCCAGCAGTGAATTAGGCAGGAACACTGAAGCTTTCTTT
TRBV7-9	TRBD1	TRBJ1-2	15	many	CASSTRDRVGYGYTF	TGTGCCAGCAGCACTCGCGACAGGGTGGGCTATGGCTACACCTTC
TRBV7-2	-	TRBJ2-2	16	-	CASSLYGIGATGELFF	TGTGCCAGCAGCTTATACGGGATAGGGGCCACCGGGGAGCTGTTTTTT
TRBV28	-	TRBJ2-2	16	few	CASTRSGLLNTGELFF	TGTGCCAGCACTCGCTCGGGACTTCTGAACACCGGGGAGCTGTTTTTT
TRBV7-9	TRBD2	TRBJ2-1	15	-	CASSLGGGRAVEQFF	TGTGCCAGCAGCTTAGGGGGCGGGAGGGCTGTTGAGCAGTTCTTC
TRBV5-1	TRBD2	TRBJ2-7	15	few	CASSLGGLDGPEQYF	TGCGCCAGCAGCTTGGGGGGACTAGATGGTCCCGAGCAGTACTTC
TRBV28	TRBD2	TRBJ2-3	17	few	CASSFLLAGGRADTQYF	TGTGCCAGCAGCTTTCTTCTGGCGGGAGGAAGGGCAGATACGCAGTATTTT
TRBV7-2	TRBD2	TRBJ2-5	17	few	CASSLGRLAGGKETQYF	TGTGCCAGCAGCTTAGGGAGACTAGCGGGAGGAAAGGAGACCCAGTACTTC
TRBV25-1	-	TRBJ1-3	13	-	CASSIGGGNTIYF	TGTGCCAGCAGTATTGGGGGAGGAAACACCATATATTTT
TRBV12-3/TRBV12-4	TRBD1	TRBJ1-1	15	-	CASRPLGQKHTEAFF	TGTGCCAGCAGACCCCTGGGACAGAAACACACTGAAGCTTTCTTT
TRBV20-1	-	TRBJ2-5	14	-	CSAMIMTDQETQYF	TGCAGTGCAATGATCATGACAGATCAAGAGACCCAGTACTTC
TRBV20-1	TRBD2	TRBJ2-1	13	-	CSAGGTSYNEQFF	TGCAGTGCTGGGGGGACTAGCTACAATGAGCAGTTCTTC
TRBV13	TRBD2	TRBJ2-6	20	-	CASSLRASGSVVSRANVLTF	TGTGCCAGCAGCTTAAGGGCTAGCGGGAGCGTGGTTTCACGGGCCAACGTCCTGACTTTC
TRBV25-1	TRBD1	TRBJ2-6	14	few	CASSTGAGANVLTF	TGTGCCAGCAGTACAGGGGCTGGGGCCAACGTCCTGACTTTC
TRBV28	-	TRBJ2-2	15	many	CASCPPGANTGELFF	TGTGCCAGCTGCCCCCCTGGGGCTAACACCGGGGAGCTGTTTTTT
TRBV20-1	-	TRBJ1-2	19	few	CSARDLISGRKRANYGYTF	TGCAGTGCTAGAGATCTAATATCAGGGAGGAAGCGGGCTAACTATGGCTACACCTTC
TRBV11-2	TRBD1	TRBJ1-1	14	-	CASSPTGGYTEAFF	TGTGCCAGCAGCCCGACAGGGGGGTACACTGAAGCTTTCTTT
TRBV29-1	TRBD1	TRBJ1-2	15	few	CSAVPTGALGYGYTF	TGCAGCGCCGTCCCCACAGGGGCTCTTGGCTATGGCTACACCTTC
TRBV9	-	TRBJ2-7	15	few	CASSRSAGSPYEQYF	TGTGCCAGCAGCCGTAGTGCAGGTTCGCCCTACGAGCAGTACTTC
TRBV4-1	-	TRBJ1-1	16	many	CASSQGRSRGDTEAFF	TGCGCCAGCAGCCAAGGTAGATCGCGGGGGGACACTGAAGCTTTCTTT
TRBV18	-	TRBJ2-2	15	-	CASSPLGRGAGELFF	TGTGCCAGCTCACCATTGGGCAGGGGCGCCGGGGAGCTGTTTTTT
TRBV7-9	-	TRBJ2-3	12	few	CASSSVTDTQYF	TGTGCCAGCAGCTCCGTAACAGATACGCAGTATTTT
TRBV29-1	-	TRBJ1-3	11	many	CSARFGNTIYF	TGCAGCGCCCGATTTGGAAACACCATATATTTT
TRBV20-1	-	TRBJ2-1	13	-	CRAVGPTTGEQFF	TGCAGGGCGGTGGGGCCCACAACGGGGGAGCAGTTCTTC
TRBV7-2	TRBD1	TRBJ1-2	12	few	CASGQGESPFAF	TGTGCCAGCGGACAGGGAGAGAGTCCTTTCGCCTTC